Each of the 4 T cell receptor beta chains below was sequenced from the same sample in a study of regulatory T cells in long-lasting Graves disease. Time point described: newly diagnosed GD, antithyroid drugs for less than 3 months. The TCR library was made from RNA that had been extracted from PBMCs in TRIzol. Assembly of TCR beta libraries relied on iRepertoire HTBI primers together with Arm-PCR of CDR3 regions. Each CDR3 protein gets one entry after TCRdb re-called the multiplex PCR reads with MiXCR. This repertoire shows roughly 530,000 distinct CDR3 sequences, roughly a sixth found once; its top ten account for 20% to 25%. These records were also assigned to another study, of T cells in Graves' hyperthyroidism and ophthalmopathy.

The specimen comprised peripheral blood mononuclear cells (PBMCs), sampled at new diagnosis, from a patient treated with antithyroid drugs. These receptors originate from a woman aged 35-60 years with Graves disease.

This clonotype was observed at least ten times. J is TRBJ1-4 and V is TRBV5-6; 8 bases map to TRBD1. Trimming removed 2 bases from V and 5 bases from J; junction bases left unmatched: 2. The V gene's germline CDR1 is SGHDT and CDR2 YYEEEE. This CDR3 is built from 14 residues. Written as DNA, the CDR3 is TGTGCCAGCAGCTTCCGGACAGGGAATGAAAAACTGTTTTTT. Protein product: CASSFRTGNEKLFF.

This clonotype was counted at least ten times. This chain uses TRBV13 with TRBJ1-2; 8 nucleotides agree with TRBD1. The CDR3 has 14 residues. Trimming took 2 bases from V and 7 from J; bases not matched to a gene: 6. Germline CDR1 is PRHDT and CDR2 is FYEKMQ (reference sequence). CDR3 in amino acids: CASSLQGAEGGYTF. The DNA of the CDR3 is TGTGCCAGCAGCTTACAGGGGGCTGAGGGTGGCTACACCTTC.

This chain uses TRBV25-1 with TRBJ1-4; D remains unclear. V was cut by 2 bases and J by 6 bases, with 4 bases left in between. CDR3 length: 12 amino acids. Germline CDR1 and CDR2: MGHDK and SYGVNS. The CDR3 spells CASSEGYEKLFF. The CDR3 DNA is TGTGCCAGCAGTGAAGGTTATGAAAAACTGTTTTTT.

This clonotype was recorded many times. The chain combines TRBV6-5 with TRBJ1-1, with a weak D call TRBD1 (5 bases). CDR3 size: 11 residues. Trimming took off 2 bases at V and 7 bases at J, with 5 bases between the two ends. The germline V gene encodes CDR1 MNHEY and CDR2 SVGAGI. Written as DNA, the CDR3 is TGTGCCAGCAGTTACAGGGGTGAAGCTTTCTTT. Protein: CASSYRGEAFF.